The present T cell receptor beta chain was sequenced within a study of cytomegalovirus exposure and HLA in healthy donors. In the PCR, 60 Vbeta and 13 Jbeta primers were used. The data were produced by immunoSEQ multiplex PCR, yet TCRdb's version contains in-frame clones alone and is incomplete. The sample comprises 95,000 to 150,000 clones, under 80% of which are singletons, and under 5% rests with the top ten. CDR3 length: 16 residues. Germline V gene data show CDR1 as SGHVS and CDR2 as FNYEAQ. With 1 base removed from V and 4 bases from J, the gap between germline ends came to 14 bases. The chain recombines TRBV7-6 with TRBJ1-3; the D gene is possibly TRBD1 (6 bases). The clonotype originates from a middle-aged man in good health and CMV-seropositive. The sequencing sample was made of PBMCs. The CDR3 loop reads CASSLGDIRAGNTIYF. CDR3 nucleotide sequence: TGTGCCAGCAGCTTAGGGGACATTCGAGCCGGAAACACCATATATTTT.